This TCR beta chain emerged from a study of blood T cell repertoires in COVID-19. Across the study: PBMCs, B-cell-depleted T cells, or T cells were the source of the cDNA or gDNA that made up the material.

Recovery among Cohort 3 donors was established by two negative PCRs, clearance, or symptom resolution. Trimming at V came to 2 bases and at J to 4 bases, leaving 16 bases not matched to a gene. Looked up from germline, CDR1 is GTSNPN and CDR2 is SVGIG (reference sequence). The CDR3 has 17 residues. This table comes from immunoSEQ multiplex PCR, and its TCRdb copy is limited to in-frame clones, with some not included. The profile covers about 470,000 clones, with approximately 90% appearing a single time and around 0.7% taken by the ten largest. Sequencing input: PBMCs or T cells enriched from blood (not recorded which). The chain uses TRBV30 and TRBJ2-5; TRBD1 agrees at 7 bases. The clonotype was recovered from a woman aged 18-30 years who had recovered from COVID-19. As DNA, the CDR3 is TGTGCCTGGAGTTCCCTCCCTAATCAGGGGGTTGGAGAGACCCAGTACTTC. It encodes CAWSSLPNQGVGETQYF. Full variable domain (outside the CDR3, taken from reference TRBV30 and TRBJ2-5): SQTIHQWPATLVQPVGSPLSLECTVEGTSNPNLYWYRQAAGRGLQLLFYSVGIGQISSEVPQNLSASRPQDRQFILSSKKLLLSDSGFYLCAWSSLPNQGVGETQYFGPGTRLLVL.